Following are 12 T cell receptor delta chains from one sample sequenced in a study of gamma-delta chains in newborns, infants, children. TCRdb re-called the reads with CATT. The table shows approximately 1,400 delta-chain clones, with roughly 1.1% occurring only once. Sequencing was carried out using blood. These receptor sequences come from a child in good health.

This clone was observed a handful of times. A read error likely explains this, since a far larger clone differs by one base. Other DNA variants within this sample encode the same CDR3. The chain employs TRDV2 and TRDJ1; the D gene is possibly TRDD3 (6 bases). Germline V gene sequence: CDR1 GEAIGNYY, CDR2 EKD. The CDR3 spans 14 residues. Here the CDR3 reads CACEPWGNTDKLIF. The DNA of the CDR3 is TGTGCCTGTGAGCCCTGGGGAAACACCGACAAACTCATCTTT.

The table lists this clone with a few counts. This likely traces to a read error, being one base from a far larger clone. The chain employs TRDV2 and TRDJ1; 7 bases agree with TRDD3. The J gene, missing from TCRdb, was assigned here through DNA to germline matching. J was trimmed by 1 base and V by 5 bases; bases with no gene match: 18. From germline, CDR1 is GEAIGNYY and CDR2 EKD. The CDR3 spans 18 residues. The CDR3 reads CACGGLGVPDGVTDKLIF. CDR3 DNA sequence: TGTGCCTGTGGCGGTCTGGGGGTCCCTGATGGGGTCACCGATAAACTCATCTTT.

In its sample, this clone was seen a few times. TCRdb attributes to this sequence the protein of a much larger clone, which differs from the DNA translation at residue 7; a read error is likely, and the protein displayed is translated from the DNA. CDR3 sequence: CACDTLAGGATSATDKLIF. CDR3 DNA: TGTGCCTGTGACACTCTGGCTGGGGGAGCCACGTCCGCCACCGATAAACTCATCTTT. The rearrangement joins TRDV2 to TRDJ1; 8 nucleotides align to TRDD3. Per the germline V gene, CDR1 is GEAIGNYY and CDR2 is EKD. Trimming took 1 base from V and 1 from J; bases not matched to a gene: 16. CDR3 length equals 19 residues.

In this sample, this clone turned up a few times. A read error likely explains this, since a far larger clone differs by one base. This chain uses TRDV2 with TRDJ1; 13 bases are shared with TRDD3. Germline V gene data show CDR1 as GEAIGNYY and CDR2 as EKD. The V gene end was trimmed by 1 base and the J gene end by 4 bases; junction bases not matched to a gene: 5. This CDR3 is built from 16 residues. The CDR3 DNA reads as TGTGCCTGTGACACTCTACTGGGGGATACGTTCGATAAACTCATCTTT. This gives the protein CACDTLLGDTFDKLIF.

Only a few counts were recorded for this clone. A far larger clone is just one base off, so this is likely a read error. The CDR3 sequence: CACDTAGGGQNTDKLIF. Here the CDR3 DNA reads TGTGCCTGTGACACCGCGGGTGGGGGTCAAAACACCGATAAACTCATCTTT. J is TRDJ1 and V is TRDV2; possible D gene TRDD3, 6 bases. The CDR3 has 17 amino acids. Germline lookup yields CDR1 GEAIGNYY and CDR2 EKD. V was clipped by 0 bases and J by 0 bases, with 16 bases between them.

A word on this clone: This probably arose from a read error, given a far larger clone one base away. This chain joins TRDV2 and TRDJ1, with TRDD3 matching 11 bases. J lost 0 bases, V lost 0 bases, and 32 bases had no gene match. Germline CDR1 reads GEAIGNYY; CDR2 reads EKD. The length of the CDR3 is 26 residues. CDR3: CACDTLSIGLPTELPGGYTHTDKLIF. In DNA, the CDR3 is TGTGCCTGTGACACCTTGTCGATTGGACTTCCTACCGAACTCCCTGGGGGATACACGCACACCGATAAACTCATCTTT.

A word on this clone: TCRdb has a much larger clone's protein, which differs at residue 3 from the translation of this DNA, likely because of a read error; what is shown is the protein translated from the DNA. This chain joins TRDV2 and TRDJ1; 7 nucleotides align to TRDD1. The CDR3 length is 14 residues. From germline, CDR1 is GEAIGNYY and CDR2 EKD. The CDR3 protein is CARDQIVMADKLIF. In nucleotides, the CDR3 is TGTGCCCGTGACCAAATAGTTATGGCCGATAAACTCATCTTT.

By frequency in the sample, this clone is medium-sized (0.01 to 0.1%). Just one base apart from a much larger clone, this may be a read error. The genes are TRDV2 and TRDJ1, with 7 nucleotides matching TRDD3. V lost 3 bases and J lost 1; bases outside the gene matches: 4. CDR1 is GEAIGNYY and CDR2 is EKD in the germline V gene. This CDR3 comprises 14 residues. For the CDR3, the DNA is TGTGCCTGTGACCCCCTGGGGGGCACCGATAAACTCATCTTT. Translated, it gives CACDPLGGTDKLIF.

This clone was seen a handful of times. A read error is likely here: a far larger clone is one base away. This CDR3 is also generated by other DNA sequences in the sample. This chain links TRDV2 with TRDJ1; D is perhaps TRDD3 (6 bases). The CDR3 contains 15 residues. CDR1 and CDR2 (germline): GEAIGNYY, EKD. Between the trimmed V and J ends, which lost 3 bases and 0 bases, there was a span of 13 bases. DNA of the CDR3: TGTGCCTGTGACCTGCTGGGGATTTACACCGATAAACTCATCTTT. It yields the protein CACDLLGIYTDKLIF.

This clone was counted between two and nine times. A far larger clone is off by one base, so a read error is likely. Additional DNA sequences in this sample encode the identical CDR3. The V and J genes are TRDV3 and TRDJ1; TRDD3 matches at 12 bases. V shed 2 bases and J 4 bases; nucleotides not matched to a gene: 14. The CDR3 is 17 amino acids. Germline CDR1 and CDR2: TVYSNPD and GDNSRS (reference sequence). The CDR3 sequence: CAFVPGGYAKGFDKLIF. CDR3 DNA sequence: TGTGCCTTTGTACCTGGGGGATACGCGAAAGGATTCGATAAACTCATCTTT.

This clone is deemed medium-sized. The chain couples TRDV2 to TRDJ1; the match to TRDD3 covers 13 bases. J lost 2 bases, V lost 0 bases, and 8 bases had no gene match. Germline CDR1 and CDR2: GEAIGNYY and EKD. The CDR3 runs to 18 residues. This chain's CDR3 is CACDTLTTGGYETDKLIF. CDR3 nucleotide sequence: TGTGCCTGTGACACCCTGACAACTGGGGGATACGAAACCGATAAACTCATCTTT.

This clone was seen more than once but under ten times. It is likely a read error: a sequence one base away is far more abundant. Other DNA sequences in the sample encode the same CDR3. The chain couples TRDV1 to TRDJ1; D is possibly TRDD2 (6 bases). The CDR3 spans 16 residues. Germline V gene lookup returns CDR1 TSWWSYY and CDR2 QGS. In DNA form, the CDR3 reads TGTGCTCTTGGGGAACGCCTTCCCTCCTTCGCCGATAAGCTCATCTTT. Its translation: CALGERLPSFADKLIF.